The rows below give T cell receptor beta chains drawn from one sample of a study of blood T cell repertoires in COVID-19. Data came from immunoSEQ multiplex PCR; TCRdb stores just in-frame clones and leaves some out. The table includes 85,000 to 100,000 clones, about 88% detected once. The sequenced sample consisted of peripheral blood. The receptor set was obtained from a woman aged 55 to 70 with acute or convalescent COVID-19. CDR3s include the opening cysteine and the closing phenylalanine or tryptophan. Fields, in order: V gene, clone size, D gene, J gene, CDR3 DNA, CDR3 protein. D genes are given only for firm matches. Clone sizes are given selectively: once, few, many, or a class where the clone is expanded.

>TRBV9|once|.|TRBJ2-5
TGTGCCAGCAGCCGTGATTACGGGGAGACCCAGTACTTC
CASSRDYGETQYF
>TRBV9|.|.|TRBJ2-2
TGTGCCAGCAATCAGGGGTCGTTCACCGGGGAGCTGTTTTTT
CASNQGSFTGELFF
>TRBV30|.|TRBD1|TRBJ1-1
TGTGCCTGGAGCCACGGGACAGGGGAATCCCCTGAAGCTTTCTTT
CAWSHGTGESPEAFF
>TRBV29-1|.|.|TRBJ1-1
TGCAGCGTTGAAGGGGACAAGGAAGCTTTCTTT
CSVEGDKEAFF
>TRBV7-9|.|.|TRBJ2-6
TGTGCCAGCAGCTTCGGAGGAACTGGGGCCAACGTCCTGACTTTC
CASSFGGTGANVLTF
>TRBV2|.|.|TRBJ2-7
TGTGCCAGCAGTCAGACTGAGGCGCAGTACTTC
CASSQTEAQYF
>TRBV3-1/TRBV3-2|few|.|TRBJ1-2
TGTGCCAGCAGCCAAGAGTTGATCACAACCGGGGGCTACACCTTC
CASSQELITTGGYTF
>TRBV20-1|.|TRBD2|TRBJ2-2
TGCAGTGCTAGTGCTCTAGCGGGGGGAATCGGGGAGCTGTTTTTT
CSASALAGGIGELFF
>TRBV6-6|.|.|TRBJ2-7
TGTGCCAGCAGTTCCACCTCCCAGGCAAACTCCTACGAGCAGTACTTC
CASSSTSQANSYEQYF
>TRBV7-6|.|TRBD1|TRBJ2-7
TGTGCCAGCAGCTTATCGACAGGGGGCTACGAGCAGTACTTC
CASSLSTGGYEQYF
>TRBV4-1|.|.|TRBJ1-2
TGCGCCAGCAGCCAAGTCGAGCGTTCCGACTATGGCTACACCTTC
CASSQVERSDYGYTF
>TRBV2|.|.|TRBJ1-5
TGTGCCAGCACCCTGGAGAGCAATCAGCCCCAGCATTTT
CASTLESNQPQHF
>TRBV2|.|TRBD1|TRBJ1-5
TGTGCCACCTCAGGGGGCGATCGTGGCAATCAGCCCCAGCATTTT
CATSGGDRGNQPQHF
>TRBV9|.|.|TRBJ1-1
TGTGCCAGCAATTCGGGGTATACAAACGCTGAAGCTTTCTTT
CASNSGYTNAEAFF